The T cell receptor (beta chain) described here comes from a study of T cell responses to AZD1222 COVID-19 vaccine. Study-level information: The analysis combined second doses at about 4 or about 12 weeks.

CDR1 SGHTA and CDR2 FQGTGA come from the germline V gene. Trimming took off 2 bases at V and 4 bases at J, with 8 bases between the two ends. This CDR3 contains 13 residues. The data were produced by immunoSEQ multiplex PCR, yet TCRdb's version contains in-frame clones alone and is incomplete. The sample yields about 130,000 clones, 85% to 95% seen once. In the case of this clone: Its antigen is undetermined.

Points from the study as a whole: Spike-specific TCRs gained breadth and depth after people received two AZD1222 doses. Most donors were white British and more were female, and clonal diversity was possibly underestimated. Nearly half of the spike-specific TCRs reportedly recognize variant regions that carry no mutations.

This clonotype was obtained from an adult in good health. The chain is built from TRBV7-3 and TRBJ2-5, with D possibly TRBD1 on 5 matching bases. The sample here was peripheral blood, taken on day 0 of AZD1222 vaccination. CDR3 in DNA: TGTGCCAGCAGCTTAGCAGGGTCAGAGACCCAGTACTTC. Protein: CASSLAGSETQYF.